The 3 T cell receptor beta chains listed next were all sequenced from one sample in a study of blood T cell repertoires in COVID-19. Method: immunoSEQ multiplex PCR; TCRdb's copy keeps in-frame clones and lacks some. The data show about 220,000 clones, more than 65% seen once. The sample consisted of peripheral blood. Receptor source: a woman aged 55-69 years with acute or convalescent COVID-19.

The rearrangement links TRBV20-1 to TRBJ1-5, with a possible D match to TRBD1 (5 bases). There are 11 residues in the CDR3. Trimming took off 6 bases at V and 6 bases at J, with 9 bases between the two ends. Germline V lookup: CDR1 DFQATT, CDR2 SNEGSKA (reference sequence). For the CDR3, the DNA is TGCAGTGCGATCGACAGTCAGCCCCAGCATTTT. It codes for CSAIDSQPQHF.

The chain recombines TRBV27 with TRBJ1-1; D call uncertain. The CDR3 loop spans 13 amino acids. The germline V and J ends were trimmed by 2 bases and 1 base, with 5 bases remaining between them. The germline V gene has CDR1 MNHEY and CDR2 SMNVEV (reference sequence). CDR3 region: CASSLLENTEAFF. The CDR3 DNA sequence: TGTGCCAGCAGTTTACTAGAGAACACTGAAGCTTTCTTT.

This chain connects TRBV30 to TRBJ2-3; TRBD2 matches 8 bases. CDR3 length: 14 residues. Germline V CDR1 and CDR2: GTSNPN, SVGIG (reference sequence). J lost 8 bases, V lost 1 base, and 8 bases had no gene match. CDR3 sequence: CAWSGAGDLGTQYF. The CDR3 DNA reads as TGTGCCTGGAGTGGAGCGGGGGACCTGGGTACGCAGTATTTT.